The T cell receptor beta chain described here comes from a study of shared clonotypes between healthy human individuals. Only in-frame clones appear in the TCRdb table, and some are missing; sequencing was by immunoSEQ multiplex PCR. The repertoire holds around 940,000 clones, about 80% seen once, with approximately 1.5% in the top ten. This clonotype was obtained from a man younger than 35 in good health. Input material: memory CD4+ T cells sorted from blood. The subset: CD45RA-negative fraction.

The CDR3 here is CASSSRDTEAFF. The CDR3 coding sequence is TGTGCCAGCAGTTCAAGGGACACTGAAGCTTTCTTT. This chain joins TRBV6-6 and TRBJ1-1; D call uncertain. V lost 4 bases, J lost 3 bases, and 6 bases lay in between. CDR3 size: 12 residues. The germline gives CDR1 MNHNY, CDR2 SVGAGI (reference sequence).